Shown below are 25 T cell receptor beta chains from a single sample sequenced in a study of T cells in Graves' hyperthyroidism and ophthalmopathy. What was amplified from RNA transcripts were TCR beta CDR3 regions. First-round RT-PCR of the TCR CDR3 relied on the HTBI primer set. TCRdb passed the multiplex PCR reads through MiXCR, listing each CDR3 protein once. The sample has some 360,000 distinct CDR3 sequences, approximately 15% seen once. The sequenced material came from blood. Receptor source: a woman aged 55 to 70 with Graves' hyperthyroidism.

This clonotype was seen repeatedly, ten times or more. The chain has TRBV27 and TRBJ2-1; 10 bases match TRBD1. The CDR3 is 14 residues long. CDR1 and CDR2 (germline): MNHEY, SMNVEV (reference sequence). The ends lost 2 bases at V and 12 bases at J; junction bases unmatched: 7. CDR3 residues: CASSLLRDRGGQFF. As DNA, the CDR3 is TGTGCCAGCAGTTTACTCCGGGACAGGGGCGGGCAGTTCTTC.

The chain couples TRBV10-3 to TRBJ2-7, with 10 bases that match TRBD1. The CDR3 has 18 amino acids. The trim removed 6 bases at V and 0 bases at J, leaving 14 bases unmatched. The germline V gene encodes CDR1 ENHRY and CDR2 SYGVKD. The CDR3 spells CAIRNRDRGSPSSYEQYF. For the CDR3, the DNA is TGTGCCATCAGGAACCGGGACAGGGGATCCCCGAGCTCCTACGAGCAGTACTTC.

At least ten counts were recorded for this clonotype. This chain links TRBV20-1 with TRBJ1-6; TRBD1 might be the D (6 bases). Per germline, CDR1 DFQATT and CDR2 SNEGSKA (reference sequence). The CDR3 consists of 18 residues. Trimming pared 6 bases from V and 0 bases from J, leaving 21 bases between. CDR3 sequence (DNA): TGCAGTGCGCAGGGATCAGGGGCCGGGGGCTCCTATAATTCACCCCTCCACTTT. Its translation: CSAQGSGAGGSYNSPLHF.

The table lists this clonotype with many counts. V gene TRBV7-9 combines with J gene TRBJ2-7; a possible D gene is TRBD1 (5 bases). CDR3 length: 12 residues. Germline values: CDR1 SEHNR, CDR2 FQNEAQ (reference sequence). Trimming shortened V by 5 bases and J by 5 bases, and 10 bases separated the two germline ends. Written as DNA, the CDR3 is TGTGCCAGCAGCCCTGCAGGGAACGAGCAGTACTTC. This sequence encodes CASSPAGNEQYF.

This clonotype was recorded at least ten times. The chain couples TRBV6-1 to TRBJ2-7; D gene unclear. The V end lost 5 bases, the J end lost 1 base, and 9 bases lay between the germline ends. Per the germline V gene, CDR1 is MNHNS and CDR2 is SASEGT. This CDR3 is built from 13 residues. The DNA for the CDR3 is TGTGCCAGCAGTTTCCAAAGGTCCTACGAGCAGTACTTC. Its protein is CASSFQRSYEQYF.

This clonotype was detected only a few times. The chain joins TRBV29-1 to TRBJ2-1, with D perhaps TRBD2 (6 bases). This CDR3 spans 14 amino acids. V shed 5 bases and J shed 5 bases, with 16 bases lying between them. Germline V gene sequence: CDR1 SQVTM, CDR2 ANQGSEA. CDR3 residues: CSVPWGTGHNEQFF. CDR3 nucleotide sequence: TGCAGCGTTCCTTGGGGGACTGGGCACAATGAGCAGTTCTTC.

CDR3 amino acids: CATSRVLFTYEQYF. CDR3 in DNA: TGTGCCACCAGCAGAGTGCTATTTACCTACGAGCAGTACTTC. The rearrangement uses TRBV15 and TRBJ2-7; D is unclear. CDR1 is LNHNV, CDR2 YYDKDF, per germline (reference sequence). The CDR3 spans 14 residues. With 1 base removed from V and 2 bases from J, the gap between germline ends came to 9 bases.

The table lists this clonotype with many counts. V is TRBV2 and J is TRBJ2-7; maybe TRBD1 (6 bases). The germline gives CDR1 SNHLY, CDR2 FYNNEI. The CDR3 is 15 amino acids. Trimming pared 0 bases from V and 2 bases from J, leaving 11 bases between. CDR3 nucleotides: TGTGCCAGCAGTGAAGCGACAGGTCTTACCTACGAGCAGTACTTC. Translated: CASSEATGLTYEQYF.

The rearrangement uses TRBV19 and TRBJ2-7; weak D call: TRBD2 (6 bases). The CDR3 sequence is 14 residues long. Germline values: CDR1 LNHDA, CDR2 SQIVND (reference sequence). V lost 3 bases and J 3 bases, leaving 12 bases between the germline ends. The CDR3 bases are TGTGCCAGTAGTATTAGCGGTCCTCGCTACGAGCAGTACTTC. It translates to CASSISGPRYEQYF.

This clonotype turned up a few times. CDR3 sequence reads: CASSQGTGQGGYSNQPQHF. The CDR3 DNA reads TGTGCCAGCAGCCAAGGGACGGGACAGGGGGGATATAGCAATCAGCCCCAGCATTTT. This chain links TRBV3-1 with TRBJ1-5, with 11 bases identical to TRBD1. Germline V gene lookup returns CDR1 LGHDT and CDR2 YNNKEL (reference sequence). The CDR3 is 19 residues long. V lost 1 base, J lost 0 bases, and 8 bases stayed unmatched.

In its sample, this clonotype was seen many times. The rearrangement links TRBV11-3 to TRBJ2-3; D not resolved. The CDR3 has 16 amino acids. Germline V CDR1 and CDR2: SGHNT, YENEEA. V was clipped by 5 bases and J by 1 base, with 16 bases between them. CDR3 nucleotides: TGTGCCAGCAGCCTCGGCGTGGGGTGGGGCACAGATACGCAGTATTTT. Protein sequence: CASSLGVGWGTDTQYF.

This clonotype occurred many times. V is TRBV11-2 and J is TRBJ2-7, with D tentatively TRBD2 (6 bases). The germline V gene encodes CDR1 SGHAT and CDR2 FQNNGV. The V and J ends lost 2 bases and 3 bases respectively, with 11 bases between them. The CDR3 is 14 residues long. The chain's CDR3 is CASSLRGAGYEQYF. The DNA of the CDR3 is TGTGCCAGCAGCTTACGGGGAGCGGGCTACGAGCAGTACTTC.

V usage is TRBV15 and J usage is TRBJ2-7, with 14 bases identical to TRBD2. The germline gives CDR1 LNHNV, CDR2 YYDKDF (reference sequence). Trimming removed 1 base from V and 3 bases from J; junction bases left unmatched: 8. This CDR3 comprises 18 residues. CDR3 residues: CATSRGGTSGSIIYEQYF. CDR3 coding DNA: TGTGCCACCAGCAGAGGTGGGACTAGCGGGAGTATTATCTACGAGCAGTACTTC.

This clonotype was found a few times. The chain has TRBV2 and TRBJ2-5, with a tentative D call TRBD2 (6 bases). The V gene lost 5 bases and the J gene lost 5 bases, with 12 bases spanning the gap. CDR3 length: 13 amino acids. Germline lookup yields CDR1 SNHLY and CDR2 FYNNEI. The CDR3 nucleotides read TGTGCCAGCAGTACCCGGGGAGGCGAGACCCAGTACTTC. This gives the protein CASSTRGGETQYF.

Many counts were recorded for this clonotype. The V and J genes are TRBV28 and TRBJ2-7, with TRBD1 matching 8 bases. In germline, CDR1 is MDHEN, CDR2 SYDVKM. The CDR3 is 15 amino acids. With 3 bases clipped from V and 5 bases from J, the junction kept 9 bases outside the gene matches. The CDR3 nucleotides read TGTGCCAGCAGTTTGAATTGGCAGGGGGCTAACGAGCAGTACTTC. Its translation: CASSLNWQGANEQYF.

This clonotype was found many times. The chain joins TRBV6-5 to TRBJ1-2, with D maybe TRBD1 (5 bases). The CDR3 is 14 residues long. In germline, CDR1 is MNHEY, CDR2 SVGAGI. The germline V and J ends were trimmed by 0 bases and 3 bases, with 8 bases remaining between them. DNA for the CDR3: TGTGCCAGCAGTTACTCGATACAGGACTATGGCTACACCTTC. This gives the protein CASSYSIQDYGYTF.

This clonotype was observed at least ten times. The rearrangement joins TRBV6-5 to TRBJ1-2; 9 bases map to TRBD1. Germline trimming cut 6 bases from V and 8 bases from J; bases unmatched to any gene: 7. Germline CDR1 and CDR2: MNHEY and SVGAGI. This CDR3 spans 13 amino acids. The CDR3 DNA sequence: TGTGCCAGCAGCCAAGGGACAGGGATGGGCTACACCTTC. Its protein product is CASSQGTGMGYTF.

CDR3 loop: CAIKGTGAFTDTQYF. The CDR3 DNA follows: TGTGCCATCAAAGGGACAGGGGCTTTCACAGATACGCAGTATTTT. This chain links TRBV10-3 with TRBJ2-3; 10 nucleotides align to TRBD1. The CDR3 has 15 amino acids. Unmatched junction bases numbered 6, after V lost 7 bases and J lost 2 bases. Germline-derived CDR1 and CDR2 are ENHRY and SYGVKD.

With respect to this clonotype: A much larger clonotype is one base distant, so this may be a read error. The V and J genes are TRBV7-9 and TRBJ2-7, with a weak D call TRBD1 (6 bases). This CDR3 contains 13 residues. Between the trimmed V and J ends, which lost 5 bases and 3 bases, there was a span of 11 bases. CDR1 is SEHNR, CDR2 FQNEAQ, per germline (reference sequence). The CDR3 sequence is CASSRDIFYEQYF. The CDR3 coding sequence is TGTGCCAGCAGCCGGGACATCTTCTACGAGCAGTACTTC.

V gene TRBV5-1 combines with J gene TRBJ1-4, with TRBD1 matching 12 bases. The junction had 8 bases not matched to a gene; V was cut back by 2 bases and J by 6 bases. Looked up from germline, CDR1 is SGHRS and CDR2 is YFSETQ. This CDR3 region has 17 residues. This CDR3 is CASSFGTGGDLDEKLFF. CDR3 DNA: TGCGCCAGCAGCTTCGGGACAGGGGGCGATCTCGATGAAAAACTGTTTTTT.

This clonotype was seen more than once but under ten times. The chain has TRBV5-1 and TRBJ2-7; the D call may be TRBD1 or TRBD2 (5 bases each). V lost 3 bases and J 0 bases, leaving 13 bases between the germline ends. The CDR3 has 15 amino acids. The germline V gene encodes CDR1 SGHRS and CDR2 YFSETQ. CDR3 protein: CASSSPGPSSYEQYF. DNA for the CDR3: TGCGCCAGCAGCTCCCCGGGACCGAGCTCCTACGAGCAGTACTTC.

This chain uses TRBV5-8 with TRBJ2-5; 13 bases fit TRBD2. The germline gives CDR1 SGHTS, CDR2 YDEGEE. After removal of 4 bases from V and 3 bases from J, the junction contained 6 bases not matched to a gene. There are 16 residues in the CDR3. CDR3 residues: CASSPGLAGSEETQYF. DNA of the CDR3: TGTGCCAGCAGCCCGGGACTAGCGGGATCTGAAGAGACCCAGTACTTC.

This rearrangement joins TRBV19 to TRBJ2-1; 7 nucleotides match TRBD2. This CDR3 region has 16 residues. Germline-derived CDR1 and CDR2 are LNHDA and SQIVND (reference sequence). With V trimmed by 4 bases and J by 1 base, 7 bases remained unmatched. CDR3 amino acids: CASSRQRGGSYNEQFF. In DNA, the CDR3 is TGTGCCAGTAGTAGACAGCGCGGGGGTTCCTACAATGAGCAGTTCTTC.

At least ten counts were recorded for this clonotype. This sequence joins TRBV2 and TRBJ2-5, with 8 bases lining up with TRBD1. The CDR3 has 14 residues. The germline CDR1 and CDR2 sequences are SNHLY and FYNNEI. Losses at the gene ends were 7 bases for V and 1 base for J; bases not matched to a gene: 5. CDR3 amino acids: CASNTGGSQETQYF. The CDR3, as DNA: TGTGCCAGCAACACAGGGGGATCCCAAGAGACCCAGTACTTC.

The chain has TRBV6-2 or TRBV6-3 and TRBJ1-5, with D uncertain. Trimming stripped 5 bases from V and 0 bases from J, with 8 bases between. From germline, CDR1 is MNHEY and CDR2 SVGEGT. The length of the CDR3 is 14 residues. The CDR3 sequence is CASSTLNSNQPQHF. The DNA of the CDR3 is TGTGCCAGCAGTACATTGAATAGCAATCAGCCCCAGCATTTT.